One sample yielded the 12 T cell receptor beta chains listed below, sequenced in a study of blood T cell repertoires in COVID-19. Some clones are missing from TCRdb's copy, which holds only in-frame ones; the method was immunoSEQ multiplex PCR. This repertoire shows nearly 110,000 clones, 80% found once; its top ten account for roughly 4%. The sequencing input was peripheral blood. The receptors stem from a man aged 65-85 years with acute or convalescent COVID-19.

J is TRBJ1-1 and V is TRBV19; 11 bases line up with TRBD1. Germline-derived CDR1 and CDR2 are LNHDA and SQIVND (reference sequence). V was clipped by 5 bases and J by 3 bases; unmatched bases: 8. The CDR3 length is 16 residues. The CDR3 DNA is TGTGCCAGTAGTGCAGGGACAGGGGGTGCCCACACTGAAGCTTTCTTT. Its protein is CASSAGTGGAHTEAFF.

A few counts support this clone. The rearrangement links TRBV2 to TRBJ2-3, with 11 bases lining up with TRBD2. The germline V gene encodes CDR1 SNHLY and CDR2 FYNNEI. J was trimmed by 3 bases and V by 5 bases; bases with no gene match: 13. This CDR3 comprises 18 residues. The CDR3 region has the DNA TGTGCCAGCAGTTCTACCAGGACTAGCGGGCGCCAAACAGATACGCAGTATTTT. Translating gives CASSSTRTSGRQTDTQYF.

The CDR3 nucleotides read TGTGCCAGCAGCCTCGGGACAGTGGGTGGCTACACCTTC. Protein: CASSLGTVGGYTF. V gene TRBV12-3 or TRBV12-4 combines with J gene TRBJ1-2; 7 bases agree with TRBD1. After removal of 6 bases from V and 7 bases from J, the junction contained 8 bases not matched to a gene. The CDR3 runs to 13 residues.

The chain links TRBV29-1 to TRBJ2-5; TRBD1 matches 8 bases. Germline V gene sequence: CDR1 SQVTM, CDR2 ANQGSEA. After removal of 5 bases from V and 1 base from J, the junction contained 3 bases not matched to a gene. CDR3 size: 13 residues. CDR3 sequence (DNA): TGCAGCGTTACAGGGGGGACCCAAGAGACCCAGTACTTC. Encoded protein: CSVTGGTQETQYF.

The V call is TRBV14, the J call TRBJ2-4; perhaps TRBD1 as D (5 bases). CDR1 is SGHDN, CDR2 FVKESK, per germline. The CDR3 has 15 residues. V was cut by 0 bases and J by 2 bases, with 8 bases left in between. CDR3 sequence (DNA): TGTGCCAGCAGCCAAGATCAGGGTTCCAAAAACATTCAGTACTTC. Amino acid sequence: CASSQDQGSKNIQYF.

The CDR3 spells CASSLNEQFF. CDR3 in DNA: TGTGCCAGCAGTCTCAATGAGCAGTTCTTC. The chain recombines TRBV12-3 or TRBV12-4 with TRBJ2-1; no firm D call. The CDR3 is made up of 10 amino acids. V was pared by 5 bases and J by 6 bases, with 2 bases between.

The genes are TRBV6-1 and TRBJ2-3, with 7 nucleotides matching TRBD1. The CDR3 is 16 amino acids. Germline trimming cut 0 bases from V and 0 bases from J; bases unmatched to any gene: 3. Germline V CDR1 and CDR2: MNHNS, SASEGT. Here the CDR3 DNA reads TGTGCCAGCAGTGAAGCGCAGGGGGTTAGCACAGATACGCAGTATTTT. Its protein product is CASSEAQGVSTDTQYF.

V gene TRBV7-2 combines with J gene TRBJ2-1; unclear D gene. The V and J ends lost 5 bases and 5 bases respectively, with 7 bases between them. CDR1 is SGHTA, CDR2 FQGNSA, per germline. The length of the CDR3 is 12 residues. The CDR3: CASSLRNNEQFF. The CDR3 DNA follows: TGTGCCAGCAGCCTGAGGAACAATGAGCAGTTCTTC.

The chain links TRBV6-5 to TRBJ2-5; D gene uncertain. The V gene's germline CDR1 is MNHEY and CDR2 SVGAGI. Between the trimmed V and J ends, which lost 4 bases and 4 bases, there was a span of 7 bases. The CDR3 is made up of 12 amino acids. The CDR3 region is CASSSPVETQYF. The CDR3 DNA reads TGTGCCAGCAGTTCTCCGGTAGAGACCCAGTACTTC.

V and J are TRBV19 and TRBJ1-4, with a tentative D call TRBD1 (6 bases). The CDR3 has 17 amino acids. The V end was cut by 4 bases, the J end by 4 bases, with 19 bases between. The V gene's germline CDR1 is LNHDA and CDR2 SQIVND (reference sequence). CDR3 residues: CASSTLPLDRDNEKLFF. The CDR3, as DNA: TGTGCCAGTAGTACCCTCCCCCTGGACAGAGATAATGAAAAACTGTTTTTT.

The rearrangement joins TRBV5-1 to TRBJ2-5; 7 nucleotides align to TRBD1. V shed 2 bases and J 1 base; nucleotides not matched to a gene: 5. This CDR3 is 15 amino acids long. The V gene's germline CDR1 is SGHRS and CDR2 YFSETQ. In nucleotides, the CDR3 is TGCGCCAGCAGCTTACCTGGACAGGCCCAAGAGACCCAGTACTTC. This gives the protein CASSLPGQAQETQYF.

The J gene is TRBJ2-7, the V gene TRBV9, with TRBD1 matching over 9 bases. The germline V gene encodes CDR1 SGDLS and CDR2 YYNGEE. The CDR3 consists of 16 residues. J lost 5 bases, V lost 0 bases, and 9 bases had no gene match. The CDR3 DNA reads as TGTGCCAGCAGCGTAGATCCTGGACAGGGGACCAACGAGCAGTACTTC. Its protein product is CASSVDPGQGTNEQYF.